This entry features one T cell receptor (beta chain) sequence. Antigen unknown. Germline CDR1 is MNHEY and CDR2 is SMNVEV (reference sequence). CDR3 length: 14 amino acids. Trimming removed 5 bases from V and 5 bases from J, with 12 bases in between. Assay used: immunoSEQ multiplex PCR; TCRdb lists only in-frame clones, some missing. This sample has some 85,000 clones; 80% occur once, and the top ten carry under 25%. The data are from a study of T cells in localized non-small cell lung cancer. Regarding the study as a whole: An association was observed between higher blood T cell density and longer overall survival.

This clonotype originated in a man aged 35 to 70 with stage II squamous cell lung carcinoma. Sequenced material: PBMCs, taken before any cancer treatment. The V gene is TRBV27, the J gene TRBJ1-4; tentative D call: TRBD1 (5 bases). CDR3: CASSGWGQNEKLFF. The DNA for the CDR3 is TGTGCCAGCAGTGGGTGGGGCCAAAATGAAAAACTGTTTTTT. The variable domain in full, with the rest retrieved from reference TRBV27 and TRBJ1-4, is EAQVTQNPRYLITVTGKKLTVTCSQNMNHEYMSWYRQDPGLGLRQIYYSMNVEVTDKGDVPEGYKVSRKEKRNFPLILESPSPNQTSLYFCASSGWGQNEKLFFGSGTQLSVL.